This T cell receptor beta chain derives from a study of CD8 T cells in ankylosing spondylitis (dated by TCRdb to the late 2010s). In terms of the full investigation: The study set out to find disease-linked TCR variants by profiling T cell receptor beta repertoires in ankylosing spondylitis patients and healthy donors. The full study cohort was made up of about 24 ankylosing spondylitis patients and 95 to 130 healthy donors. Peripheral blood samples were taken, and synovial fluid was additionally collected from ankylosing spondylitis patients. Study-wide findings and limitations: The disease-linked clones were reported to be significantly enriched in matched synovial fluid samples from ankylosing spondylitis patients. The disease-linked clones showed a CD8+ phenotype and occurred at relatively low frequencies in peripheral blood. Blood from ankylosing spondylitis patients appeared to be characterized by a TCR beta motif made up of several highly homologous amino acid variants. Some motif variants had previously been reported in the synovial fluid and blood of reactive arthritis patients, which suggests shared mechanisms of disease initiation.

The cysteine opens and the phenylalanine closes a CDR3 of 15 amino acids. Only CDR3 DNA is held: 45 bases, read in frame from base 1. From the germline V gene, CDR1 is SGHTA and CDR2 is FQGNSA. Compared with germline, V lacks 1 base and J lacks 5 bases; bases without a gene match: 3. Regarding this clonotype: Its antigen has not been determined. Base quality data are lacking; no much larger clone is found one base away.

TCRdb names Illumina HiSeq 2500 as the instrument used. TCR beta libraries were prepared by quantitative 5'-RACE with molecular barcodes. Processing in the source paper ran as follows. A new computational method, built on a probabilistic model of VDJ rearrangement, was used to identify disease-linked TCR variants. In TCRdb, the public reads were trimmed at Q25 with fastp and aligned with MiXCR, with productive beta chains retained. Rows with a matching CDR3 protein are joined into one entry that keeps the most common DNA and genes. These V and J calls derive from TCRdb rather than the authors' analysis. The sample includes hundreds of thousands of distinct CDR3 sequences, with around 24% observed a single time. In total, the top ten clones hold about 6.2% of the sample.

The rearrangement combines TRBV7-2 with TRBJ2-7, and 12 junction bases match TRBD2. The specimen was blood, either unsorted or a sorted T cell fraction (not recorded which). The clonotype was recovered from a male donor with ankylosing spondylitis or in good health (not recorded which). The nucleotide sequence reads TGTGCCAGCAGCTTAGGACTAGCGGGAGTGAACGAGCAGTACTTC. It codes for CASSLGLAGVNEQYF.